Below are 22 T cell receptor beta chains sequenced from a single sample in a study of T cell responses to AZD1222 COVID-19 vaccine. TCRdb's table, derived via immunoSEQ multiplex PCR, lists solely in-frame clones and lacks some. The sample includes fewer than 200,000 clones, 91% of them seen just once. The sample consisted of peripheral blood, taken 28 days after the second AZD1222 dose. The origin of the receptors is an adult who received the AZD1222 COVID-19 vaccine.

The chain couples TRBV12-3 or TRBV12-4 to TRBJ1-2; D is unclear. The V end was cut by 6 bases, the J end by 0 bases, with 8 bases between. The CDR3 has 13 residues. The CDR3 DNA sequence: TGTGCCAGCAGCTTTGGGGCTAACTATGGCTACACCTTC. Translating gives CASSFGANYGYTF.

Here the CDR3 reads CASSLGSRGTYEQYF. The CDR3 DNA reads TGTGCCAGCAGCCTCGGGAGCCGGGGGACCTACGAGCAGTACTTC. This chain connects TRBV6-5 to TRBJ2-7; a possible D gene is TRBD2 (6 bases). Trimming took 6 bases from V and 2 from J, leaving 17 bases between them. Germline-derived CDR1 and CDR2 are MNHEY and SVGAGI. This CDR3 spans 15 amino acids.

The V gene is TRBV6-5, the J gene TRBJ2-1; the match to TRBD2 covers 10 bases. The V segment lost 5 bases and the J segment 8 bases; nucleotides outside the gene matches: 9. The germline V gene has CDR1 MNHEY and CDR2 SVGAGI. The CDR3 has 15 residues. CDR3 residues: CASSQREGQIYEQFF. CDR3 DNA sequence: TGTGCCAGCAGTCAGCGGGAGGGCCAGATCTATGAGCAGTTCTTC.

The chain carries TRBV29-1 and TRBJ2-7; the D is unclear. The CDR3 totals 9 residues. Germline V lookup: CDR1 SQVTM, CDR2 ANQGSEA. V was clipped by 4 bases and J by 6 bases, with 4 bases between them. The CDR3 coding sequence is TGCAGCGTTGTTCTCGAGCAGTACTTC. Protein sequence: CSVVLEQYF.

The gene calls are TRBV6-5 and TRBJ2-5, with a weak D call TRBD1 (6 bases). CDR3 size: 15 residues. The germline V and J ends were trimmed by 0 bases and 5 bases, with 13 bases remaining between them. The germline CDR1 and CDR2 sequences are MNHEY and SVGAGI. As DNA, the CDR3 is TGTGCCAGCAGTTACTCGGGCAGGGGCAGCGAGACCCAGTACTTC. Protein product: CASSYSGRGSETQYF.

The gene calls are TRBV4-1 and TRBJ1-4; TRBD1 aligns across 8 bases. V lost 4 bases, J lost 8 bases, and 9 bases stayed unmatched. The V gene's germline CDR1 is MGHRA and CDR2 YSYEKL. CDR3 length: 15 amino acids. CDR3 DNA: TGCGCCAGCAGCCGCCCGGACAGGGAAGGAGAAAAACTGTTTTTT. This codes for CASSRPDREGEKLFF.

The chain recombines TRBV7-8 with TRBJ1-2; no clear D. The CDR3 has 19 amino acids. Deletions cut 1 base from V and 1 base from J, with 22 bases between. The germline CDR1 and CDR2 sequences are SGHVS and FQNEAQ. The CDR3 DNA is TGTGCCAGCAGCTTAGGAGACCCAATGGCAGTCACCAGTAACTATGGCTACACCTTC. Its translation is CASSLGDPMAVTSNYGYTF.

This chain connects TRBV18 to TRBJ2-7, with 9 nucleotides matching TRBD1. The length of the CDR3 is 16 residues. Germline lookup yields CDR1 KGHSH and CDR2 LQKENI. With 5 bases clipped from V and 3 bases from J, the junction kept 11 bases outside the gene matches. The CDR3 DNA sequence: TGTGCCAGCTCATCGGGGGGTTCGGGACAGGGCTACGAGCAGTACTTC. It yields the protein CASSSGGSGQGYEQYF.

This clone was observed a single time. The CDR3 here is CASITTGVGNQPQHF. CDR3 DNA: TGTGCCAGCATCACGACAGGGGTCGGGAATCAGCCCCAGCATTTT. The chain is built from TRBV28 and TRBJ1-5, with 8 positions matching TRBD1. Germline-derived CDR1 and CDR2 are MDHEN and SYDVKM. The CDR3 covers 15 residues. Trimming at V came to 7 bases and at J to 4 bases, leaving 9 bases not matched to a gene.

This rearrangement joins TRBV3-1 (or the pseudogene TRBV3-2) to TRBJ1-1; D is ambiguous. Germline CDR1 reads LGHDT; CDR2 reads YNNKEL (reference sequence). CDR3 length equals 14 residues. Trimming removed 1 base from V and 5 bases from J, with 11 bases in between. For the CDR3, the DNA is TGTGCCAGCAGCCAAGGGCGAGGAGGGACTGAAGCTTTCTTT. This codes for CASSQGRGGTEAFF.

This chain uses TRBV3-1 (or the pseudogene TRBV3-2) with TRBJ2-7; 13 nucleotides line up with TRBD2. The germline V gene encodes CDR1 LGHDT and CDR2 YNNKEL (reference sequence). V gave up 6 bases and J gave up 4 bases; unmatched junction bases: 3. This CDR3 is 14 amino acids long. The CDR3 DNA follows: TGTGCCAGCAGGTCGACTAGCGGGAGGTACGAGCAGTACTTC. Translated: CASRSTSGRYEQYF.

The rearrangement joins TRBV7-9 to TRBJ1-1, with 7 bases matching TRBD1. Trimming cost V 7 bases and J 6 bases; bases outside gene matches: 5. From germline, CDR1 is SEHNR and CDR2 FQNEAQ (reference sequence). The CDR3 length is 12 residues. For the CDR3, the DNA is TGTGCCAGCAAAGACAGGGACGCTGAAGCTTTCTTT. As protein: CASKDRDAEAFF.

This chain links TRBV30 with TRBJ2-3; a weak D match, TRBD2 (6 bases). Germline CDR1 reads GTSNPN; CDR2 reads SVGIG (reference sequence). This CDR3 region has 12 residues. With 5 bases removed from V and 6 bases from J, the gap between germline ends came to 12 bases. The CDR3 region is CAWGGYSDTQYF. CDR3 sequence (DNA): TGTGCCTGGGGGGGGTATTCTGATACGCAGTATTTT.

The chain uses TRBV11-2 and TRBJ2-2, with 10 positions matching TRBD1. Looked up from germline, CDR1 is SGHAT and CDR2 is FQNNGV. This CDR3 comprises 14 residues. V lost 5 bases and J lost 4; bases outside the gene matches: 1. The CDR3 here is CASSRDRGTGELFF. The DNA of the CDR3 is TGTGCCAGCAGCCGGGACAGGGGCACCGGGGAGCTGTTTTTT.

V and J are TRBV18 and TRBJ2-1; 8 bases agree with TRBD2. The junction had 7 bases not matched to a gene; V was cut back by 2 bases and J by 7 bases. Germline loops: CDR1 KGHSH, CDR2 LQKENI. The CDR3 runs 15 residues. The chain's CDR3 is CASSPMAGGGNEQFF. The DNA of the CDR3 is TGTGCCAGCTCACCAATGGCGGGAGGAGGTAATGAGCAGTTCTTC.

The rearrangement joins TRBV2 to TRBJ1-6; no definite D call. Germline CDR1 SNHLY, CDR2 FYNNEI. The CDR3 runs to 14 residues. The V and J ends lost 4 bases and 7 bases respectively, with 11 bases between them. CDR3 region: CASSASSPNSPLHF. CDR3 nucleotides: TGTGCCAGCAGTGCCTCCAGCCCCAATTCACCCCTCCACTTT.

The chain combines TRBV11-3 with TRBJ2-1; 8 nucleotides match TRBD2. The CDR3 extends over 16 amino acids. From germline, CDR1 is SGHNT and CDR2 YENEEA. The trim removed 0 bases at V and 9 bases at J, leaving 10 bases unmatched. The CDR3 sequence is CASSLDQAGRAAEQFF. Written as DNA, the CDR3 is TGTGCCAGCAGCTTAGATCAGGCCGGGAGGGCCGCTGAGCAGTTCTTC.

The chain couples TRBV27 to TRBJ2-1; 9 bases fit TRBD1. CDR3 length equals 14 residues. Germline CDR1 is MNHEY and CDR2 is SMNVEV (reference sequence). J lost 8 bases, V lost 3 bases, and 5 bases had no gene match. CDR3 loop: CASSFWDRVHEQFF. The CDR3 DNA is TGTGCCAGCAGTTTTTGGGACAGGGTCCATGAGCAGTTCTTC.

The V call is TRBV12-3 or TRBV12-4, the J call TRBJ1-2; D not certain. V was clipped by 3 bases and J by 8 bases, with 10 bases between them. The CDR3 consists of 12 residues. CDR3 in amino acids: CASSFLEGGYTF. For the CDR3, the DNA is TGTGCCAGCAGTTTTTTGGAGGGAGGCTACACCTTC.

The chain uses TRBV11-3 and TRBJ2-3, with 9 nucleotides matching TRBD1. Trimming at V came to 0 bases and at J to 2 bases, leaving 9 bases not matched to a gene. Germline V gives CDR1 SGHNT, CDR2 YENEEA. The CDR3 runs 18 residues. The CDR3 DNA sequence: TGTGCCAGCAGCTTAGAGTGGGGGACAGGGACAAACACAGATACGCAGTATTTT. Its protein is CASSLEWGTGTNTDTQYF.

The CDR3 DNA is TGTGCCACCCAGACTAGCGGGAAAAGGTCCTACGAGCAGTACTTC. Translation: CATQTSGKRSYEQYF. This chain links TRBV27 with TRBJ2-7; 11 nucleotides align to TRBD2. Germline-derived CDR1 and CDR2 are MNHEY and SMNVEV (reference sequence). The CDR3 runs to 15 residues. Trimming at V came to 10 bases and at J to 1 base, leaving 9 bases not matched to a gene.

The V and J genes are TRBV7-9 and TRBJ1-1; possibly TRBD1 for D (5 bases). Trimming took 6 bases from V and 5 from J, leaving 16 bases between them. The CDR3 covers 14 residues. Germline CDR1 is SEHNR and CDR2 is FQNEAQ (reference sequence). This CDR3 is CASRSTGRATEAFF. CDR3 nucleotide sequence: TGTGCCAGCAGGAGCACCGGCAGGGCTACTGAAGCTTTCTTT.